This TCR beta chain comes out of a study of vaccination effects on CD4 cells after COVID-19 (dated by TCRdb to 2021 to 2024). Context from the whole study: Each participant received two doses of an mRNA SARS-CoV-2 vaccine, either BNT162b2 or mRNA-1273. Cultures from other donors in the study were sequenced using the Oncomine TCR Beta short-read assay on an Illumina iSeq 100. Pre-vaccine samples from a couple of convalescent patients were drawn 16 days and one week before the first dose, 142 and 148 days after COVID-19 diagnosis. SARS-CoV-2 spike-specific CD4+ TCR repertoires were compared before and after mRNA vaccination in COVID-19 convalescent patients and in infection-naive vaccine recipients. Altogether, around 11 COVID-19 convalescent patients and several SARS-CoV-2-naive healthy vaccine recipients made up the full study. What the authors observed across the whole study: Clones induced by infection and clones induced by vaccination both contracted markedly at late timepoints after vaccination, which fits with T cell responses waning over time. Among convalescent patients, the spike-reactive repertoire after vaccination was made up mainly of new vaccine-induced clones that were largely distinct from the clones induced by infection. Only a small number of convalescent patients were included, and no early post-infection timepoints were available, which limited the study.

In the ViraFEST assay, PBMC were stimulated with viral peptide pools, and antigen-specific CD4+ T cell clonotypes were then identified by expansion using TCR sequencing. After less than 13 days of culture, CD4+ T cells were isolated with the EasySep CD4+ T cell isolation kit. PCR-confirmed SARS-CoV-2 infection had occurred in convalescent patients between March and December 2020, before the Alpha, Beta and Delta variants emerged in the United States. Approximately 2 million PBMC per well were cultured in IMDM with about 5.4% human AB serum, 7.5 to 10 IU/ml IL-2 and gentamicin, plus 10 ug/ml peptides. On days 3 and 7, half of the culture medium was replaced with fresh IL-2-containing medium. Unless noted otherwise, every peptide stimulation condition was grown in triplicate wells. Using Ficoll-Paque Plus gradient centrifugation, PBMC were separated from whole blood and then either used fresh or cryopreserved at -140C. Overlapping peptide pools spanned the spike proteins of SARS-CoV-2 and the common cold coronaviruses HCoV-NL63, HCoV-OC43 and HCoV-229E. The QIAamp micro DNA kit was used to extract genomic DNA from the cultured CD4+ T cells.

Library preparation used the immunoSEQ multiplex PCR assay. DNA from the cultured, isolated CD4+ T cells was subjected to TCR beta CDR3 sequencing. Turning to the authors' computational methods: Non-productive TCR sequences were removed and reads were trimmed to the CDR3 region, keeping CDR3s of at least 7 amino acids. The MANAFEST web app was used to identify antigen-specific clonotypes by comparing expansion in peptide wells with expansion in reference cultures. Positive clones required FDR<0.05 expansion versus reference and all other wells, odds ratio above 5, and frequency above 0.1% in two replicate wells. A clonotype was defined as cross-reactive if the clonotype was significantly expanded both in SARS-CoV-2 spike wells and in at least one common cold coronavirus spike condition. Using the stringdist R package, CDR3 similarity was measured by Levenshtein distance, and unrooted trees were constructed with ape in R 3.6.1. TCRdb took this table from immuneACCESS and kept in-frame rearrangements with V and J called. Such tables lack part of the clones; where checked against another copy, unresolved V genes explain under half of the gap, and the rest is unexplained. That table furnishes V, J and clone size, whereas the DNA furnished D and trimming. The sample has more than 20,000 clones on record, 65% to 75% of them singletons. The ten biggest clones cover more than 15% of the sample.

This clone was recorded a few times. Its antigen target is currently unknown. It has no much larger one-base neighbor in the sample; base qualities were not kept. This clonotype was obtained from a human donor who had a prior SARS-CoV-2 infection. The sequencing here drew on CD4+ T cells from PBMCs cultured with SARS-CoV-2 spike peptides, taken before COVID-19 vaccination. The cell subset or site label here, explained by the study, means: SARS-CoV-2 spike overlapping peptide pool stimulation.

Here is the DNA: TGTGCCATCAGTGAGTCAGCCCAGGTGGGGTCCCAGTACTTC. Its amino acids are CAISESAQVGSQYF. The sequence links TRBV10-3 to TRBJ2-5; the D gene identity is not certain. The germline V gene sets CDR1 to ENHRY and CDR2 to SYGVKD. The CDR3, cysteine through phenylalanine, is 14 amino acids long. Only the CDR3 portion is preserved as DNA: 42 bases, with reading frame beginning at the first base. The junction carries 14 bases between V and J, which are trimmed by 0 bases and 9 bases respectively.